The clone carrying this TCR beta chain occurred many times. Its target is unknown. This sample was included in a study of T-cell reconstitution after alpha-beta-depleted transplantation in children. Findings and caveats of the study: TCRbeta diversity was high at day 60 in some patients (a result of surviving recipient T cells and thymic progenitors).

The germline CDR1 and CDR2 sequences are SGHDT and YYEEEE. This CDR3 is 15 amino acids long. V was shortened by 4 bases and J by 0 bases, with 11 bases between the two germline ends. Preparation of the TCRbeta library used unique molecular identifiers. From the PCR reads, TCRdb called clonotypes with MiXCR, one entry per CDR3 protein. The sample holds 200,000 to 250,000 distinct CDR3 sequences, about a tenth seen once. The sequencing used PBMCs, collected before TCRalphabeta/CD19-depleted stem cell transplant. The receptor comes from a child less than two years old with acute myeloid leukemia, due to receive a stem cell transplant. V is TRBV5-6 and J is TRBJ1-3; D is undetermined. The CDR3 sequence is CASSQVGSSGNTIYF. The CDR3 DNA follows: TGTGCCAGCAGCCAGGTGGGGTCCTCTGGAAACACCATATATTTT.